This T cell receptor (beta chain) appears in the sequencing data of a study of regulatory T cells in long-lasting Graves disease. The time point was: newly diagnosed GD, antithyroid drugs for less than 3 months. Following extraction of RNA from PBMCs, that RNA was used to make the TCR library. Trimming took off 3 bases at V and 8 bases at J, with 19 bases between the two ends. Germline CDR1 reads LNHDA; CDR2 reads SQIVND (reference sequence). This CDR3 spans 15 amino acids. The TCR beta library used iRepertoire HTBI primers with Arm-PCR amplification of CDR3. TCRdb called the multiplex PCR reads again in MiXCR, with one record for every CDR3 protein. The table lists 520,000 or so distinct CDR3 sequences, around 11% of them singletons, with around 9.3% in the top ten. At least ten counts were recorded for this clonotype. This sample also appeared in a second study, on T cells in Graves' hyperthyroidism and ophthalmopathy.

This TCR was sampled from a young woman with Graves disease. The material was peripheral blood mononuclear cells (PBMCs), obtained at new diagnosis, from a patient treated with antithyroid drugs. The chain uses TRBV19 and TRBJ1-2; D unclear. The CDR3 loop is CASSIGGRSLLGYTF. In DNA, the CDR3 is TGTGCCAGTAGTATCGGTGGCAGATCCCTTTTGGGCTACACCTTC.